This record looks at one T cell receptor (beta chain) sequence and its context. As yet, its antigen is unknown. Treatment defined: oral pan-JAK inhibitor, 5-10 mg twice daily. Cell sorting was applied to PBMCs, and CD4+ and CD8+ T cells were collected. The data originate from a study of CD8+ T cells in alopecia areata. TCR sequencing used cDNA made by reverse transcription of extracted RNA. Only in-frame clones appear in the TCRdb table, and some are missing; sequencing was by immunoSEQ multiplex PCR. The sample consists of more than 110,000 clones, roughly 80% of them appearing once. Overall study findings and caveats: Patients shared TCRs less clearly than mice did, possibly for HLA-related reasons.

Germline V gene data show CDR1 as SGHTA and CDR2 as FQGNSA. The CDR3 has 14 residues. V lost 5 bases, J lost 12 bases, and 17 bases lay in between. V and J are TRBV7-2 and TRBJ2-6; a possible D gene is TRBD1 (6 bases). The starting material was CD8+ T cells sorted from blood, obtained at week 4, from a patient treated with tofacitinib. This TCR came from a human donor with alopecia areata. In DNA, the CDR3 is TGTGCCAGCAGCAACCGGGACAAGCGAACCGTCCTGACTTTC. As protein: CASSNRDKRTVLTF.